The TCR beta chain described here comes from a study of blood T cell repertoires in COVID-19. Authors' data handling: Reference gene primer amplification in the assay estimated nucleated cell counts. Measured with immunoSEQ multiplex PCR; TCRdb has only the in-frame clones, and not every one. That table supplies the V and J calls and clone size; D and trimming were determined from the DNA. The table shows some 210,000 clones, with about 90% occurring only once. The V end lost 2 bases, the J end lost 0 bases, and 16 bases lay between the germline ends. CDR3 length equals 17 residues. Germline CDR1 is SGHAT and CDR2 is FQNNGV.

Sequencing input: peripheral blood. The receptor's source is a man aged 55 to 69 with COVID-19, enrolled during active disease. V usage is TRBV11-2 and J usage is TRBJ1-1; the D is unclear. CDR3 sequence: CASSLIPQAGMNTEAFF. The CDR3 DNA follows: TGTGCCAGCAGCTTAATTCCCCAAGCGGGGATGAACACTGAAGCTTTCTTT.